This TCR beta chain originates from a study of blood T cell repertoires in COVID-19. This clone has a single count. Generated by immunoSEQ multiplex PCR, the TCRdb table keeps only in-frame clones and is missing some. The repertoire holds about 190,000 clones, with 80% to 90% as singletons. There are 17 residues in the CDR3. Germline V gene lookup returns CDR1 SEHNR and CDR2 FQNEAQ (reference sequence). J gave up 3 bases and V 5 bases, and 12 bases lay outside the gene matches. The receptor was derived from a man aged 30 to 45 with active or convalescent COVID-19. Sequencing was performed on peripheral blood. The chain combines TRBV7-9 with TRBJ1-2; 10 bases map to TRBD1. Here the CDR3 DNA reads TGTGCCAGCAGCCCCTCGGGACAGGGGACTATGGACTATGGCTACACCTTC. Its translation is CASSPSGQGTMDYGYTF.